These 20 T cell receptor beta chains originate from one sample sequenced in a study of shared clonotypes between healthy human individuals. The data were produced by immunoSEQ multiplex PCR, yet TCRdb's version contains in-frame clones alone and is incomplete. This sample has some 2 million clones, with roughly 94% found just once. The material sequenced was naive CD4+ T cells sorted from blood. Stated subset: CD45RA+ positively selected. All receptors come from a man aged 18 to 35 in good health.

The chain recombines TRBV7-8 with TRBJ1-4; D remains ambiguous. The CDR3 consists of 16 residues. The V gene's germline CDR1 is SGHVS and CDR2 FQNEAQ. The germline V and J ends were trimmed by 0 bases and 7 bases, with 15 bases remaining between them. CDR3 amino acids: CASSLAPGQLGEKLFF. The CDR3 nucleotides read TGTGCCAGCAGCTTAGCGCCAGGCCAATTGGGTGAAAAACTGTTTTTT. The full variable domain, completed using reference TRBV7-8 and TRBJ1-4, is GAGVSQSPRYKVAKRGQDVALRCDPISGHVSLFWYQQALGQGPEFLTYFQNEAQLDKSGLPSDRFFAERPEGSVSTLKIQRTQQEDSAVYLCASSLAPGQLGEKLFFGSGTQLSVL.

The chain links TRBV11-2 to TRBJ1-5, with 8 bases fitting TRBD1. The trim removed 5 bases at V and 2 bases at J, leaving 11 bases unmatched. The CDR3 loop spans 17 amino acids. Germline CDR1 and CDR2: SGHAT and FQNNGV. CDR3 DNA sequence: TGTGCCAGCAGCCGCGGGCAGGGGGCAGCTGGCAATCAGCCCCAGCATTTT. This codes for CASSRGQGAAGNQPQHF.

This clone was seen just once. The rearrangement joins TRBV21-1 to TRBJ2-7; the DNA was not used to check the table's D call, TRBD1. TRBV21-1 is flagged as a pseudogene. This CDR3 is 12 amino acids long. The CDR3 coding sequence is TGTGCCAGCTGCACAGGGGTAGACGAGCAGTACTTC. It encodes CASCTGVDEQYF.

The chain couples TRBV7-8 to TRBJ2-7, with 8 bases lining up with TRBD2. The V segment lost 0 bases and the J segment 2 bases; nucleotides outside the gene matches: 6. Germline V gene sequence: CDR1 SGHVS, CDR2 FQNEAQ. The CDR3 extends over 16 amino acids. The CDR3 DNA reads TGTGCCAGCAGCTTAGCGCTAGCGGGTGCAGCCTACGAGCAGTACTTC. Translated: CASSLALAGAAYEQYF.

V usage is TRBV5-1 and J usage is TRBJ2-7; D gene unclear. The germline gives CDR1 SGHRS, CDR2 YFSETQ. The V end was cut by 2 bases, the J end by 2 bases, with 8 bases between. The CDR3 length is 13 residues. This chain's CDR3 is CASSFDTPYEQYF. The CDR3 DNA follows: TGCGCCAGCAGCTTTGACACGCCCTACGAGCAGTACTTC.

V usage is TRBV11-2 and J usage is TRBJ2-5; D remains unclear. The CDR3 has 14 amino acids. The germline V gene encodes CDR1 SGHAT and CDR2 FQNNGV. Between the trimmed V and J ends, which lost 7 bases and 1 base, there was a span of 13 bases. The CDR3 is CASIFRETQETQYF. In nucleotides, the CDR3 is TGTGCCAGCATCTTCCGAGAGACCCAAGAGACCCAGTACTTC. Together with reference TRBV11-2 and TRBJ2-5, the CDR3 gives the full variable domain: EAGVAQSPRYKIIEKRQSVAFWCNPISGHATLYWYQQILGQGPKLLIQFQNNGVVDDSQLPKDRFSAERLKGVDSTLKIQPAKLEDSAVYLCASIFRETQETQYFGPGTRLLVL.

V usage is TRBV14 and J usage is TRBJ1-6; TRBD1 might be the D (6 bases). The CDR3 consists of 18 residues. From germline, CDR1 is SGHDN and CDR2 FVKESK. The V end lost 0 bases, the J end lost 5 bases, and 17 bases lay between the germline ends. The CDR3 is CASSQDPFKWDNNSPLHF. The CDR3 DNA reads as TGTGCCAGCAGCCAAGATCCCTTTAAATGGGACAATAATTCACCCCTCCACTTT.

This sequence joins TRBV19 and TRBJ2-1; D gene unclear. Per the germline V gene, CDR1 is LNHDA and CDR2 is SQIVND (reference sequence). The CDR3 sequence is 12 residues long. With 2 bases removed from V and 7 bases from J, the gap between germline ends came to 6 bases. CDR3 in amino acids: CASSINGNEQFF. Here the CDR3 DNA reads TGTGCCAGTAGTATAAACGGGAATGAGCAGTTCTTC.

V and J are TRBV11-2 and TRBJ2-7, with TRBD1 matching over 8 bases. CDR1 SGHAT and CDR2 FQNNGV come from the germline V gene. Trimming cost V 5 bases and J 6 bases; bases outside gene matches: 9. The CDR3 sequence is 14 residues long. The CDR3: CASSLTGTGGEQYF. In DNA form, the CDR3 reads TGTGCCAGCAGCCTTACCGGGACAGGCGGCGAGCAGTACTTC.

Notes on this clone: Other DNA variants within this sample encode the same CDR3. The V call is TRBV7-2, the J call TRBJ1-4, with 7 bases aligning to TRBD1. The junction had 7 bases not matched to a gene; V was cut back by 5 bases and J by 7 bases. Germline V gene lookup returns CDR1 SGHTA and CDR2 FQGNSA. The CDR3 spans 14 residues. CDR3 nucleotide sequence: TGTGCCAGCAGCCCGGGGCAGGGGGGTGAAAAACTGTTTTTT. It specifies CASSPGQGGEKLFF.

The chain has TRBV5-1 and TRBJ2-2; no clear D gene. Trimming removed 1 base from V and 4 bases from J, with 8 bases in between. The germline V gene has CDR1 SGHRS and CDR2 YFSETQ. The CDR3 spans 14 residues. The CDR3, as DNA: TGCGCCAGCAGCTTGAGGTCTGGCACCGGGGAGCTGTTTTTT. Encoded protein: CASSLRSGTGELFF.

V gene TRBV18 combines with J gene TRBJ2-7; perhaps D is TRBD1 or TRBD2 (5 bases each). CDR1 and CDR2 (germline): KGHSH, LQKENI. The V and J ends lost 4 bases and 5 bases respectively, with 12 bases between them. This CDR3 contains 13 residues. The CDR3 nucleotides are TGTGCCAGCTCACGGGACGTCAGGGACGAGCAGTACTTC. Translated: CASSRDVRDEQYF.

The chain carries TRBV6-6 and TRBJ2-7; a possible D gene is TRBD1 (6 bases). The CDR3 sequence is 15 residues long. Trimming took off 6 bases at V and 0 bases at J, with 15 bases between the two ends. Germline values: CDR1 MNHNY, CDR2 SVGAGI (reference sequence). For the CDR3, the DNA is TGTGCCAGCAGGAGGGGGACAAAAAACTCCTACGAGCAGTACTTC. Protein product: CASRRGTKNSYEQYF.

The J gene is TRBJ2-1, the V gene TRBV10-3; perhaps D is TRBD1 or TRBD2 (5 bases each). V gave up 2 bases and J gave up 5 bases, with 10 bases separating them. The CDR3 contains 14 residues. CDR1 is ENHRY and CDR2 is SYGVKD in the germline V gene. CDR3 bases: TGTGCCATCAGTGAGGGGACGGTAAACAATGAGCAGTTCTTC. This gives the protein CAISEGTVNNEQFF.

This rearrangement joins TRBV18 to TRBJ2-7; unclear D gene. CDR1 is KGHSH and CDR2 is LQKENI in the germline V gene. This CDR3 has 11 residues. V was pared by 5 bases and J by 7 bases, with 9 bases between. CDR3 region: CASSDLREQYF. The CDR3 region has the DNA TGTGCCAGCTCAGACCTACGGGAGCAGTACTTC.

Written as DNA, the CDR3 is TGTGCCAGCAGCTTGGTGCACAGGGGGCCCTATGGCTACACCTTC. Amino acid sequence: CASSLVHRGPYGYTF. The rearrangement uses TRBV5-6 and TRBJ1-2, with 9 bases identical to TRBD1. V trimming: 0 bases; J trimming: 4 bases; junction bases outside the gene matches: 4. CDR3 size: 15 residues. Germline CDR1 is SGHDT and CDR2 is YYEEEE.

The chain recombines TRBV5-1 with TRBJ2-7, with TRBD2 matching over 9 bases. V gave up 3 bases and J gave up 7 bases; unmatched junction bases: 5. Germline V gene lookup returns CDR1 SGHRS and CDR2 YFSETQ. The CDR3 length is 13 residues. DNA for the CDR3: TGCGCCAGCAGCTACCTAGCGGGGACGGAGCAGTACTTC. Its translation is CASSYLAGTEQYF.

This rearrangement joins TRBV30 to TRBJ2-1; D remains unclear. The germline gives CDR1 GTSNPN, CDR2 SVGIG (reference sequence). Trimming removed 5 bases from V and 0 bases from J, with 11 bases in between. The CDR3 spans 14 residues. Written as DNA, the CDR3 is TGTGCCTGGGCAGGTTCGATCTCCTACAATGAGCAGTTCTTC. The encoded protein is CAWAGSISYNEQFF.

In its sample, this clone was seen once. The same CDR3 also results from other DNA sequences found in this sample. The chain joins TRBV7-2 to TRBJ2-3; TRBD2 matches at 8 bases. The V segment lost 2 bases and the J segment 2 bases; nucleotides outside the gene matches: 6. This CDR3 comprises 16 residues. Germline CDR1 SGHTA, CDR2 FQGNSA. CDR3 nucleotides: TGTGCCAGCAGCTTAACAAGCGGGGGAGTCACAGATACGCAGTATTTT. This codes for CASSLTSGGVTDTQYF. The full variable domain, in which reference TRBV7-2 and TRBJ2-3 provide the parts outside the CDR3, is GAGVSQSPSNKVTEKGKDVELRCDPISGHTALYWYRQSLGQGLEFLIYFQGNSAPDKSGLPSDRFSAERTGGSVSTLTIQRTQQEDSAVYLCASSLTSGGVTDTQYFGPGTRLTVL.

V usage is TRBV10-3 and J usage is TRBJ1-2; 7 nucleotides match TRBD1. V shed 5 bases and J 6 bases; nucleotides not matched to a gene: 6. CDR3 length: 13 amino acids. In germline, CDR1 is ENHRY, CDR2 SYGVKD. For the CDR3, the DNA is TGTGCCATCAGTATCGGGACAGATAATGGCTACACCTTC. Protein: CAISIGTDNGYTF.